One sample yielded the 31 T cell receptor beta chains listed below, sequenced in a study of blood T cells in healthy people across ages. Sample-barcoded 5' priming and a J-beta primer mix drove a second PCR of about 6 to 11 cycles. One entry per CDR3 protein results from TCRdb running MiXCR on the 5' RACE reads. Among around 600,000 distinct CDR3 sequences, 40% to 55% were seen once, and the ten largest hold roughly 24%. Material for sequencing was blood. The receptor source for this set is a man at least 80 years old in good health.

This chain joins TRBV11-2 and TRBJ2-3; possibly TRBD2 for D (6 bases). This CDR3 region has 16 residues. In germline, CDR1 is SGHAT, CDR2 FQNNGV. Trimming took off 1 base at V and 4 bases at J, with 15 bases between the two ends. The CDR3 region is CASSLVSGGGSDTQYF. In DNA form, the CDR3 reads TGTGCCAGCAGCTTAGTTTCCGGGGGTGGCTCAGATACGCAGTATTTT.

The genes are TRBV12-3 or TRBV12-4 and TRBJ2-5, with 10 bases matching TRBD1. The CDR3 totals 16 residues. V gave up 6 bases and J gave up 4 bases; unmatched junction bases: 11. The CDR3, as DNA: TGTGCCAGCAGCCACAGGACAGGGGGTTCCCCAGAGACCCAGTACTTC. The encoded protein is CASSHRTGGSPETQYF.

The chain combines TRBV14 with TRBJ2-7; TRBD2 agrees at 7 bases. The CDR3 runs 16 residues. Germline CDR1 SGHDN, CDR2 FVKESK. Trimming at V came to 1 base and at J to 0 bases, leaving 6 bases not matched to a gene. The DNA of the CDR3 is TGTGCCAGCAGCCAAGTTAGATCGGGGGGCTCCTACGAGCAGTACTTC. It codes for CASSQVRSGGSYEQYF.

In its sample, this clonotype was seen a few times. The chain employs TRBV10-3 and TRBJ2-2; no definite D call. The germline V gene has CDR1 ENHRY and CDR2 SYGVKD. The CDR3 loop spans 14 amino acids. Trimming shortened V by 1 base and J by 3 bases, and 6 bases separated the two germline ends. The chain's CDR3 is CAISEWGDTGELFF. The CDR3 DNA reads TGTGCCATCAGTGAGTGGGGTGACACCGGGGAGCTGTTTTTT.

This clonotype was recorded many times. This chain connects TRBV6-5 to TRBJ2-7, with 9 bases that match TRBD1. Germline CDR1 is MNHEY and CDR2 is SVGAGI. The CDR3 is 16 amino acids. V shed 6 bases and J 6 bases; nucleotides not matched to a gene: 15. The CDR3 DNA is TGTGCCAGCAGCTGGGACAGGGACGTCTCGTTTGGCGAGCAGTACTTC. Protein: CASSWDRDVSFGEQYF.

The chain employs TRBV4-1 and TRBJ2-7; no clear D. V was pared by 5 bases and J by 2 bases, with 13 bases between. Germline values: CDR1 MGHRA, CDR2 YSYEKL. The CDR3 contains 14 residues. CDR3 sequence reads: CASSARLETYEQYF. In DNA form, the CDR3 reads TGCGCCAGCAGCGCCCGACTGGAAACCTACGAGCAGTACTTC.

The count of this clonotype is one. CDR3 protein: CASTNPGPPGDWREQYF. CDR3 DNA: TGTGCCAGCACCAATCCGGGACCCCCCGGGGATTGGCGCGAGCAGTACTTC. The chain uses TRBV28 and TRBJ2-7, with D possibly being TRBD1 or TRBD2 (5 bases each). Trimming removed 7 bases at V and 6 bases at J, with 28 bases between. The CDR3 is 17 residues long. Per the germline V gene, CDR1 is MDHEN and CDR2 is SYDVKM. Together with reference TRBV28 and TRBJ2-7, the CDR3 gives the full variable domain: DVKVTQSSRYLVKRTGEKVFLECVQDMDHENMFWYRQDPGLGLRLIYFSYDVKMKEKGDIPEGYSVSREKKERFSLILESASTNQTSMYLCASTNPGPPGDWREQYFGPGTRLTVT.

The J gene is TRBJ2-7, the V gene TRBV5-1; 9 positions agree with TRBD2. Trimming took 3 bases from V and 1 from J; bases not matched to a gene: 2. The CDR3 length is 14 residues. CDR1 and CDR2 from the germline V gene are SGHRS and YFSETQ. The CDR3 region is CASSSSGESYEQYF. For the CDR3, the DNA is TGCGCCAGCAGCTCTAGCGGGGAGTCCTACGAGCAGTACTTC.

As concerns this clonotype: A much larger clone is a single base away; this may be a read error. The J gene is TRBJ2-6, the V gene TRBV6-5, with D possibly called TRBD1 or TRBD2 (6 bases each). This CDR3 is 14 amino acids long. The germline gives CDR1 MNHEY, CDR2 SVGAGI. The CDR3, as DNA: TGTGCCAGCAGTTGGGAGTCGGGGGCCAACGTCCCGACTTTC. Its translation is CASSWESGANVPTF.

The V gene is TRBV3-1, the J gene TRBJ2-4, with TRBD2 as a possible D gene (6 bases). There are 14 residues in the CDR3. V lost 3 bases and J lost 0, with 6 bases in between. The germline gives CDR1 LGHDT, CDR2 YNNKEL (reference sequence). CDR3 region: CASSQGLAKNIQYF. The CDR3 nucleotides are TGTGCCAGCAGCCAGGGACTAGCCAAAAACATTCAGTACTTC.

The chain couples TRBV20-1 to TRBJ2-7; TRBD2 matches at 10 bases. From germline, CDR1 is DFQATT and CDR2 SNEGSKA (reference sequence). The CDR3 spans 13 residues. After removal of 6 bases from V and 7 bases from J, the junction contained 9 bases not matched to a gene. As DNA, the CDR3 is TGCAGTGCCCTCAACTTAGCGGGGGGAGAGCAGTACTTC. The encoded protein is CSALNLAGGEQYF.

The gene calls are TRBV7-2 and TRBJ1-6; 7 bases match TRBD1. V gave up 7 bases and J gave up 7 bases; unmatched junction bases: 4. The CDR3 is 13 amino acids. CDR1 and CDR2 (germline): SGHTA, FQGNSA. The CDR3 region is CASTGQLNSPLHF. As DNA, the CDR3 is TGTGCCAGCACGGGACAGTTAAATTCACCCCTCCACTTT.

V usage is TRBV5-1 and J usage is TRBJ2-1; a possible D gene is TRBD2 (6 bases). Trimming took 0 bases from V and 0 from J, leaving 13 bases between them. Germline lookup yields CDR1 SGHRS and CDR2 YFSETQ. CDR3 length: 17 amino acids. DNA for the CDR3: TGCGCCAGCAGCTTGGAAGGCGGGGCGAGCTCCTACAATGAGCAGTTCTTC. It translates to CASSLEGGASSYNEQFF.

This chain joins TRBV20-1 and TRBJ1-2; the match to TRBD1 covers 7 bases. Germline assignment: CDR1 DFQATT and CDR2 SNEGSKA (reference sequence). The CDR3 contains 13 residues. The ends lost 2 bases at V and 4 bases at J; junction bases unmatched: 4. For the CDR3, the DNA is TGCAGTGCTAGACAGGGGGTTATCTATGGCTACACCTTC. Translated: CSARQGVIYGYTF.

As concerns this clonotype: This may be a read error, as it is one base from a much larger clone. The V gene is TRBV7-9, the J gene TRBJ2-3, with a tentative D call TRBD2 (6 bases). Deletions cut 5 bases from V and 9 bases from J, with 15 bases between. The CDR3 is 13 residues long. Per germline, CDR1 SEHNR and CDR2 FQNEAQ (reference sequence). The CDR3 DNA is TGTGCCAGCAGCATGGCGGGGCCGGAGACGCAGTATTTT. Translating it yields CASSMAGPETQYF.

CDR3 sequence reads: CATSPSSGRTDTQYF. CDR3 in DNA: TGTGCCACCAGCCCAAGCAGCGGACGCACAGATACGCAGTATTTT. V and J are TRBV15 and TRBJ2-3; D perhaps matches TRBD2 (5 bases). The V end lost 5 bases, the J end lost 1 base, and 13 bases lay between the germline ends. Germline lookup yields CDR1 LNHNV and CDR2 YYDKDF (reference sequence). There are 15 residues in the CDR3. Full variable domain (remainder filled in from reference TRBV15 and TRBJ2-3): DAMVIQNPRYQVTQFGKPVTLSCSQTLNHNVMYWYQQKSSQAPKLLFHYYDKDFNNEADTPDNFQSRRPNTSFCFLDIRSPGLGDTAMYLCATSPSSGRTDTQYFGPGTRLTVL.

The rearrangement links TRBV10-1 to TRBJ2-3; a weak D match, TRBD2 (6 bases). V dropped 7 bases and J dropped 1 base, with 15 bases sitting between them. The CDR3 contains 15 residues. Germline V CDR1 and CDR2: WNHNN, SYGVQD (reference sequence). The DNA for the CDR3 is TGCGCCAGCATTGGGATAGCGGAGGGCACAGATACGCAGTATTTT. Translating gives CASIGIAEGTDTQYF.

A remark on this clonotype: At one end, the junction sequence differs from germline, possibly due to a read error. The chain carries TRBV29-1 and TRBJ2-1; 12 bases match TRBD2. Germline V gene data show CDR1 as SQVTM and CDR2 as ANQGSEA. CDR3 length: 15 residues. CDR3 region: CSVETSGGSYNKQFF. The CDR3 DNA follows: TGCAGCGTGGAGACTAGCGGGGGCTCCTACAATAAGCAGTTCTTC.

The table lists this clonotype with a few counts. The chain carries TRBV10-3 and TRBJ2-5; TRBD1 might be the D (6 bases). V lost 3 bases to trimming and J lost 5 bases, with 19 bases between them. This CDR3 contains 16 residues. Germline V lookup: CDR1 ENHRY, CDR2 SYGVKD. The CDR3 reads CAISEPHDRSGETQYF. As DNA, the CDR3 is TGTGCCATCAGTGAACCCCACGACAGGTCCGGGGAGACCCAGTACTTC.

The rearrangement links TRBV20-1 to TRBJ2-7; weak D call: TRBD2 (5 bases). Deletions cut 2 bases from V and 0 bases from J, with 14 bases between. CDR1 and CDR2 from the germline V gene are DFQATT and SNEGSKA (reference sequence). The CDR3 consists of 15 residues. The CDR3 DNA is TGCAGTGCTAGAACCAGTGGAGGAGACTCCTACGAGCAGTACTTC. Encoded protein: CSARTSGGDSYEQYF.

In this sample, this clonotype turned up a few times. The V call is TRBV28, the J call TRBJ1-4; D may be TRBD1 (5 bases). Germline V gene data show CDR1 as MDHEN and CDR2 as SYDVKM. The CDR3 is made up of 15 amino acids. V was clipped by 5 bases and J by 0 bases, with 10 bases between them. The CDR3 sequence: CASSLRVSTNEKLFF. The CDR3 DNA is TGTGCCAGCAGTCTCAGGGTTTCAACTAATGAAAAACTGTTTTTT.

The sample holds a few counts of this clonotype. The V call is TRBV5-1, the J call TRBJ1-1; D gene unclear. V was clipped by 6 bases and J by 1 base, with 16 bases between them. Germline CDR1 is SGHRS and CDR2 is YFSETQ. CDR3 length: 15 amino acids. CDR3 amino acids: CASTPSPSWNTEAFF. The DNA of the CDR3 is TGCGCCAGCACCCCCTCTCCGTCGTGGAACACTGAAGCTTTCTTT.

This rearrangement joins TRBV27 to TRBJ2-1; D may be TRBD1 (6 bases). V gave up 9 bases and J gave up 6 bases, with 9 bases separating them. The CDR3 is 11 amino acids. CDR1 and CDR2 (germline): MNHEY, SMNVEV (reference sequence). CDR3 DNA: TGTGCCAGTGGACAGTTCAATGAGCAGTTCTTC. It is translated as CASGQFNEQFF.

This sequence joins TRBV11-2 and TRBJ2-3, with D uncertain. Germline V gene data show CDR1 as SGHAT and CDR2 as FQNNGV. The CDR3 length is 15 residues. V lost 7 bases and J 0 bases, leaving 14 bases between the germline ends. The CDR3 DNA sequence: TGTGCCAGCACAGCAAGGGCGAGAAGCACAGATACGCAGTATTTT. It codes for CASTARARSTDTQYF.

This clonotype was seen a handful of times. The V and J genes are TRBV20-1 and TRBJ2-7; TRBD1 might be the D (7 bases). Trimming stripped 1 base from V and 9 bases from J, with 25 bases between. The CDR3 loop spans 16 amino acids. CDR1 is DFQATT and CDR2 is SNEGSKA in the germline V gene (reference sequence). The CDR3 coding sequence is TGCAGTGCTAGAGCCAACGCCGACAGGGAGGCTTTTGGGCAGTACTTC. Translated, it gives CSARANADREAFGQYF.

J is TRBJ2-3 and V is TRBV30, with 7 positions matching TRBD1. CDR3 length equals 11 residues. CDR1 and CDR2 (germline): GTSNPN, SVGIG (reference sequence). The ends lost 5 bases at V and 7 bases at J; junction bases unmatched: 3. CDR3 loop: CAWAQGNTQYF. CDR3 DNA sequence: TGTGCCTGGGCACAGGGGAATACGCAGTATTTT.

The chain employs TRBV25-1 and TRBJ1-4; weak D call: TRBD1 (6 bases). V was clipped by 10 bases and J by 7 bases, with 13 bases between them. The CDR3 is 12 residues long. Germline lookup yields CDR1 MGHDK and CDR2 SYGVNS. Here the CDR3 DNA reads TGTGCCACCCGGGGGGCGGGTGAAAAACTGTTTTTT. Protein: CATRGAGEKLFF.

This clonotype was observed a handful of times. This chain connects TRBV5-1 to TRBJ1-1; D is unresolved. The germline V and J ends were trimmed by 4 bases and 0 bases, with 13 bases remaining between them. The CDR3 is 15 amino acids. Germline V CDR1 and CDR2: SGHRS, YFSETQ. CDR3 in DNA: TGCGCCAGCAGCCCCACTACAGCGGTGAACACTGAAGCTTTCTTT. Translating gives CASSPTTAVNTEAFF.

The table lists this clonotype with a few counts. The chain is built from TRBV28 and TRBJ2-4, with a possible D match to TRBD1 (6 bases). V was cut by 4 bases and J by 0 bases, with 13 bases left in between. The CDR3 covers 16 residues. Germline CDR1 and CDR2: MDHEN and SYDVKM. The CDR3 protein is CASSSGQTLAKNIQYF. In DNA, the CDR3 is TGTGCCAGCAGTTCCGGACAGACGCTAGCCAAAAACATTCAGTACTTC.

This chain connects TRBV7-2 to TRBJ2-7; D is unclear. Germline loops: CDR1 SGHTA, CDR2 FQGNSA. The CDR3 sequence is 13 residues long. Between the trimmed V and J ends, which lost 1 base and 4 bases, there was a span of 8 bases. The CDR3 DNA reads TGTGCCAGCAGCTTAGAAATTCGTTACGAGCAGTACTTC. This sequence encodes CASSLEIRYEQYF. Together with reference TRBV7-2 and TRBJ2-7, the CDR3 gives the full variable domain: GAGVSQSPSNKVTEKGKDVELRCDPISGHTALYWYRQSLGQGLEFLIYFQGNSAPDKSGLPSDRFSAERTGGSVSTLTIQRTQQEDSAVYLCASSLEIRYEQYFGPGTRLTVT.

This clonotype was counted between two and nine times. This rearrangement joins TRBV5-1 to TRBJ1-5; TRBD1 aligns across 10 bases. Germline V gene data show CDR1 as SGHRS and CDR2 as YFSETQ. With 0 bases clipped from V and 4 bases from J, the junction kept 1 base outside the gene matches. This CDR3 has 15 amino acids. CDR3 nucleotide sequence: TGCGCCAGCAGCTTGGAGGGACAGGGGAATCAGCCCCAGCATTTT. Encoded protein: CASSLEGQGNQPQHF.